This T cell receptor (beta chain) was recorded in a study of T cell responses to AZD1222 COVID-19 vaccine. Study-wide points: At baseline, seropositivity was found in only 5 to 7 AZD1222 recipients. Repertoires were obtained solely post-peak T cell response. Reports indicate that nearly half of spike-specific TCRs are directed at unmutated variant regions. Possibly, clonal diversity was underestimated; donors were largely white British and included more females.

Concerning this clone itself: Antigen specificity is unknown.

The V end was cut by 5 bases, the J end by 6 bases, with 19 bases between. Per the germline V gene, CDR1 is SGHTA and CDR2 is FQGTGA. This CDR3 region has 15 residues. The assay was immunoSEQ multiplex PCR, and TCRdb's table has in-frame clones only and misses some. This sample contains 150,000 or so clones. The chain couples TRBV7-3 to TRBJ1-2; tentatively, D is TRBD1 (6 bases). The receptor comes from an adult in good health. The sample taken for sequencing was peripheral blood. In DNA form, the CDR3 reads TGTGCCAGCAGCCCCGGAGGACAGTCGGAACATGGCTACACCTTC. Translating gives CASSPGGQSEHGYTF.